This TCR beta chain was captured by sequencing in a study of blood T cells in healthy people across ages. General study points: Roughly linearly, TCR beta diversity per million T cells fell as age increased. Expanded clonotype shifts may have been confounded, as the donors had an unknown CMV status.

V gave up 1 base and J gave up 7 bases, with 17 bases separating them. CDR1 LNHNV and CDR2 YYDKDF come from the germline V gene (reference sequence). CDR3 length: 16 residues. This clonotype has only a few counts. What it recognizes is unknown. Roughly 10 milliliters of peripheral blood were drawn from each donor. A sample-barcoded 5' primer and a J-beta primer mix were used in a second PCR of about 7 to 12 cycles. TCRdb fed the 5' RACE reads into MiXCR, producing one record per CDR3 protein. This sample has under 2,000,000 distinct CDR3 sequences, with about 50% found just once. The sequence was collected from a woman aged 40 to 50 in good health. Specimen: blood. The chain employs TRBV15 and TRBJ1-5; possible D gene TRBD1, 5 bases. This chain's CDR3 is CATSRVLGGGGQPQHF. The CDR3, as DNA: TGTGCCACCAGCAGAGTTTTGGGTGGGGGAGGACAGCCCCAGCATTTT.